A selection of T cell receptor beta chains follows, all from one sample in a study of shared clonotypes between healthy human individuals. Sequencing used immunoSEQ multiplex PCR; TCRdb keeps in-frame clones, though not all of them. The sample lists fewer than 700,000 clones, 85% to 95% seen once, with around 0.12% in the top ten. Sequenced input: naive CD8+ T cells sorted from blood. The receptors derive from a woman aged 30 to 39 in good health. CDR3s include the opening cysteine and the closing phenylalanine or tryptophan. Fields, in order: V gene, clone size, CDR3 length, CDR3 protein. Not all rows give a size; the values are once, few, many and, for expanded clones, a class.

TRBV28	.	13	CASSLPGREPQHF
TRBV2	once	14	CASSDRDRVHEQYF
TRBV4-2	.	15	CASSQGQDLTYEQYF
TRBV11-2	.	17	CASSLGPGLAGGYEQYF
TRBV28	.	13	CASRGAGQETQYF
TRBV29-1	.	13	CSVGGRPPDTQYF
TRBV5-1	.	15	CASSFRQGSAYEQYF
TRBV9	.	11	CASSGDTEAFF
TRBV6-5	.	13	CASSYSDVSGYTF
TRBV4-1	once	15	CASSPSGVSNQPQHF
TRBV13	.	16	CASSLERTGTGGEQFF
TRBV20-1	.	11	CSAPGQGAKYF
TRBV4-1	.	16	CASSPGDSSGANVLTF
TRBV6-6	once	16	CASSYGTSGRAYEQYF
TRBV7-8	.	15	CASSSAEGSSYEQYF
TRBV12-1	.	17	CASSLGVCNRANYGYTF
TRBV4-1	.	17	CASSQRGGMGLNTEAFF
TRBV29-1	.	13	CSVEGGEYNEQFF
TRBV6-5	.	15	CASSYEPLSYNEQFF
TRBV6-1	.	13	CASSELGGPEQYF
TRBV7-9	.	13	CASSNQGSYGYTF
TRBV6-5	.	15	CASSPPGGPDNEQFF
TRBV29-1	.	11	CSVSAKNIQYF
TRBV7-9	few	12	CASSSPISAQHF
TRBV7-9	.	13	CASSNKKGYGYTF
TRBV7-8	.	13	CASSLHGRQPQHF
TRBV11-2	.	15	CASSNIEVAGETQYF
TRBV28	.	15	CASSIDDRGWETQYF
TRBV11-2	.	15	CASSGQVGSRYGYTF
TRBV6-6	.	16	CASSLSGGNSYNEQFF
TRBV7-3	.	13	CASSSLGTDTQYF
TRBV13	few	12	CASSSSGGEQYF
TRBV2	.	14	CASSATTGRYEQYF
TRBV28	.	16	CASSSPIAGGLDEQFF
TRBV30	.	20	CAWSLSEGTLARRLDTEAFF
TRBV7-8	.	16	CASSLIQGQRSQPQHF
TRBV19	.	15	CASSIAGDRFYEQYF
TRBV27	.	13	CASSLSQSGTQYF
TRBV19	.	14	CASSLAGGPGEQYF
TRBV9	.	18	CASSVESSGRGETGELFF
TRBV21-1	.	21	CASSSSGTRLAGVVRTGELFF
TRBV30	few	14	CAWSVFGTEREAFF
TRBV7-9	once	16	CASSPRTGARDTEAFF
TRBV10-3	.	16	CAISEGSGTSSYEQYF
TRBV27	.	11	CATGELGEQYF
TRBV2	.	13	CASSVEAGNTIYF
TRBV4-1	.	12	CASSQVANEQFF
TRBV30	.	14	CAWKNFGSGNTIYF
TRBV7-8	.	14	CASSSPGAMYEQYF
TRBV10-2	.	14	CASSEEGIRQPQHF
TRBV5-6	.	12	CASSRGDNEQFF
TRBV5-1	.	14	CASSLSGVGNEQFF